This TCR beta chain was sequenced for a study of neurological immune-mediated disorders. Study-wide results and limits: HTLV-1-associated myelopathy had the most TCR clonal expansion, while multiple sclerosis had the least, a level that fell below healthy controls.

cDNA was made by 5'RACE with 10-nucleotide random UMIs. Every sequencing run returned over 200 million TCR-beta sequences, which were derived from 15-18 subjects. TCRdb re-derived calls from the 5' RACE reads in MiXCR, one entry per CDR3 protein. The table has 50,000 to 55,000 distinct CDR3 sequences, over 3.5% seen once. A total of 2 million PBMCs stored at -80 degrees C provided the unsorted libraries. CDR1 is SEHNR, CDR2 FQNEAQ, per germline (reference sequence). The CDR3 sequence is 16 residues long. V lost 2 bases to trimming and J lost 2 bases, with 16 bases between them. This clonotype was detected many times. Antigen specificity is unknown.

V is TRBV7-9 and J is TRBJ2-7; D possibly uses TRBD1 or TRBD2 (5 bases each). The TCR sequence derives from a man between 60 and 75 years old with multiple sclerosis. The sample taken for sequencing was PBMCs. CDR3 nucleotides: TGTGCCAGCAGCTTACCAGGGACCGAGTCTGCCTACGAGCAGTACTTC. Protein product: CASSLPGTESAYEQYF.